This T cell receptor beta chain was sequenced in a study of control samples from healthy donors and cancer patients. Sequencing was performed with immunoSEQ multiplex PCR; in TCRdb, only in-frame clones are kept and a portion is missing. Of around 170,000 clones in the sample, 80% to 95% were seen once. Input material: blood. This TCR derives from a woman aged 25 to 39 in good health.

The CDR3 region has the DNA TGTGCCACCAGTGATTTTGACAGGGACGGGGATACGCAGTATTTT. Its translation: CATSDFDRDGDTQYF. The chain has TRBV24-1 and TRBJ2-3; 7 bases align to TRBD1. Germline V gene sequence: CDR1 KGHDR, CDR2 SFDVKD. Unmatched junction bases numbered 6, after V lost 1 base and J lost 6 bases. The CDR3 is 15 residues long.